The 2 T cell receptor beta chains presented below share a single source sample, sequenced in a study of T cell repertoires in cytomegalovirus infection. No antigens are known for them. TCRdb reprocessed the reads via MiXCR and lists one record per CDR3 protein. Among some 68,000 distinct CDR3 sequences, about 23% were seen once, and the ten largest hold roughly 80%. Specimen: PBMCs, sequenced either directly or after in vitro stimulation (not recorded which). These receptors were obtained from a human donor in good health (CMV status not recorded). Some clones in this sample may be carry-over from other donors' samples.

The genes are TRBV5-6 and TRBJ2-5, with TRBD2 matching over 8 bases. The V and J ends lost 0 bases and 1 base, in that order; junction bases with no gene match: 5. This CDR3 has 16 amino acids. CDR1 and CDR2 (germline): SGHDT, YYEEEE. The DNA of the CDR3 is TGTGCCAGCAGCTTGGCCGGGGGGGGGCCCCAAGAGACCCAGTACTTC. It specifies CASSLAGGGPQETQYF.

This chain links TRBV7-6 with TRBJ2-2, with D perhaps matching TRBD1 (5 bases). The CDR3 is 15 amino acids. Germline lookup yields CDR1 SGHVS and CDR2 FNYEAQ. The V end lost 5 bases, the J end lost 1 base, and 11 bases lay between the germline ends. In DNA form, the CDR3 reads TGTGCCAGCAGCCTCTCGACAGTGAACACCGGGGAGCTGTTTTTT. Protein product: CASSLSTVNTGELFF.